Listed here are 20 T cell receptor beta chains from one sample, sequenced in a study of shared clonotypes between healthy human individuals. TCRdb keeps only in-frame clones here, not all; method: immunoSEQ multiplex PCR. The sample holds 2 million to 2.5 million clones, more than 85% seen once. Input material: naive CD4+ T cells from PBMCs. Regarding subset: CD45RA+ positively selected. These receptors were taken from a man between 18 and 29 years old in good health. Some clones in this sample may be carry-over from other donors' samples.

This rearrangement joins TRBV2 to TRBJ2-1; 8 bases line up with TRBD1. CDR3 length equals 15 residues. CDR1 and CDR2 (germline): SNHLY, FYNNEI. V lost 3 bases to trimming and J lost 1 base; unmatched junction nucleotides: 2. The CDR3 here is CASSDRQGSYNEQFF. The CDR3, as DNA: TGTGCCAGCAGTGACCGACAGGGGTCCTACAATGAGCAGTTCTTC.

The chain recombines TRBV7-2 with TRBJ2-3, with TRBD2 matching over 8 bases. V shed 4 bases, J shed 8 bases, and the junction held 17 bases outside the gene matches. CDR1 SGHTA and CDR2 FQGNSA come from the germline V gene. CDR3 size: 17 residues. The CDR3 here is CASSSRAGVGLSGTQYF. The DNA of the CDR3 is TGTGCCAGCAGCTCCCGAGCGGGAGTCGGGCTGAGCGGTACGCAGTATTTT. Full variable domain (missing parts from reference TRBV7-2 and TRBJ2-3): GAGVSQSPSNKVTEKGKDVELRCDPISGHTALYWYRQSLGQGLEFLIYFQGNSAPDKSGLPSDRFSAERTGGSVSTLTIQRTQQEDSAVYLCASSSRAGVGLSGTQYFGPGTRLTVL.

This chain joins TRBV5-5 and TRBJ1-5; perhaps TRBD1 as D (6 bases). V was trimmed by 3 bases and J by 3 bases, leaving 10 bases between them. In germline, CDR1 is SGHKS, CDR2 YYEKEE (reference sequence). The length of the CDR3 is 14 residues. Here the CDR3 reads CASSSGQSNQPQHF. Written as DNA, the CDR3 is TGTGCCAGCAGCTCTGGACAGTCCAATCAGCCCCAGCATTTT.

This chain connects TRBV5-8 to TRBJ2-1, with 8 bases fitting TRBD1. V was pared by 4 bases and J by 10 bases, with 7 bases of the junction left unmatched. This CDR3 has 13 residues. In germline, CDR1 is SGHTS, CDR2 YDEGEE. The CDR3 loop is CASSQTGVEEQFF. CDR3 coding DNA: TGTGCCAGCAGCCAGACAGGGGTCGAGGAGCAGTTCTTC.

The rearrangement links TRBV4-3 to TRBJ2-5; 7 bases are shared with TRBD1. Germline V gives CDR1 LGHNA, CDR2 YSLEER. CDR3 length: 14 residues. J gave up 5 bases and V 3 bases, and 6 bases lay outside the gene matches. In DNA, the CDR3 is TGCGCCAGCAGCCAGGACAGGACCCCGGAGACCCAGTACTTC. It yields the protein CASSQDRTPETQYF.

The chain uses TRBV14 and TRBJ2-7; D ambiguous. Per germline, CDR1 SGHDN and CDR2 FVKESK. Trimming cost V 5 bases and J 4 bases, with 15 bases left between them. The CDR3 is made up of 14 amino acids. CDR3 loop: CASSKVGIPYEQYF. In nucleotides, the CDR3 is TGTGCCAGCAGCAAAGTAGGGATCCCGTACGAGCAGTACTTC.

J is TRBJ2-7 and V is TRBV5-1; the match to TRBD2 covers 10 bases. This CDR3 is 16 amino acids long. After removal of 2 bases from V and 5 bases from J, the junction contained 10 bases not matched to a gene. The germline V gene encodes CDR1 SGHRS and CDR2 YFSETQ. The CDR3 DNA sequence: TGCGCCAGCAGCTTCATAGCGGGAGGTCTAGAAAACGAGCAGTACTTC. Translated: CASSFIAGGLENEQYF.

The chain combines TRBV18 with TRBJ2-1, with 10 bases identical to TRBD2. The CDR3 has 17 residues. The V gene end was trimmed by 4 bases and the J gene end by 8 bases; junction bases not matched to a gene: 14. From germline, CDR1 is KGHSH and CDR2 LQKENI. The chain's CDR3 is CASSLWTGRLAGDEQFF. DNA of the CDR3: TGTGCCAGCTCACTATGGACAGGGCGTCTAGCGGGAGATGAGCAGTTCTTC.

The rearrangement links TRBV2 to TRBJ2-5, with unresolved D. Germline lookup yields CDR1 SNHLY and CDR2 FYNNEI. This CDR3 has 13 residues. The germline V and J ends were trimmed by 2 bases and 11 bases, with 15 bases remaining between them. Written as DNA, the CDR3 is TGTGCCAGCAGTGAAAATTCCGACGGATTACAGTACTTC. Its protein is CASSENSDGLQYF.

The V gene is TRBV7-6, the J gene TRBJ2-7; TRBD1 matches 9 bases. V lost 4 bases and J lost 5; bases outside the gene matches: 3. Germline V gene sequence: CDR1 SGHVS, CDR2 FNYEAQ. The CDR3 is made up of 13 amino acids. This CDR3 is CASSSRTGDEQYF. The CDR3 DNA reads as TGTGCCAGCAGCTCCAGGACAGGGGACGAGCAGTACTTC. Together with reference TRBV7-6 and TRBJ2-7, the CDR3 gives the full variable domain: GAGVSQSPRYKVTKRGQDVALRCDPISGHVSLYWYRQALGQGPEFLTYFNYEAQQDKSGLPNDRFSAERPEGSISTLTIQRTEQRDSAMYRCASSSRTGDEQYFGPGTRLTVT.

This rearrangement joins TRBV18 to TRBJ1-5; the D is unclear. Per the germline V gene, CDR1 is KGHSH and CDR2 is LQKENI. Deletions cut 3 bases from V and 0 bases from J, with 18 bases between. This CDR3 contains 18 residues. The CDR3 DNA reads as TGTGCCAGCTCACCGTTTCCTGTGGGAAGTGATAGCAATCAGCCCCAGCATTTT. This codes for CASSPFPVGSDSNQPQHF.

The J gene is TRBJ1-5, the V gene TRBV9; no definite D call. The V end was cut by 0 bases, the J end by 7 bases, with 14 bases between. There are 15 residues in the CDR3. CDR1 is SGDLS and CDR2 is YYNGEE in the germline V gene. The CDR3 DNA reads TGTGCCAGCAGCGTAGGCCCAGGATCCCCCCAGCCCCAGCATTTT. Its protein is CASSVGPGSPQPQHF.

This clone has just a few counts. The V gene is TRBV11-3, the J gene TRBJ2-3; D is unclear. The V gene lost 8 bases and the J gene lost 2 bases, with 17 bases spanning the gap. Looked up from germline, CDR1 is SGHNT and CDR2 is YENEEA. The length of the CDR3 is 15 residues. The CDR3 region is CASADGISNTDTQYF. In nucleotides, the CDR3 is TGTGCCAGCGCTGATGGGATCAGCAACACAGATACGCAGTATTTT. Drawing the rest from reference TRBV11-3 and TRBJ2-3, the complete variable domain is EAGVVQSPRYKIIEKKQPVAFWCNPISGHNTLYWYLQNLGQGPELLIRYENEEAVDDSQLPKDRFSAERLKGVDSTLKIQPAELGDSAVYLCASADGISNTDTQYFGPGTRLTVL.

The chain uses TRBV18 and TRBJ2-5, with 11 bases that match TRBD1. J lost 5 bases, V lost 5 bases, and 7 bases had no gene match. CDR1 KGHSH and CDR2 LQKENI come from the germline V gene. The CDR3 is made up of 15 amino acids. For the CDR3, the DNA is TGTGCCAGCTCATTCGGGACAGGGGGGCGCGAGACCCAGTACTTC. Translation: CASSFGTGGRETQYF.

This chain links TRBV7-3 with TRBJ1-1; no clear D gene. The CDR3 extends over 13 amino acids. From germline, CDR1 is SGHTA and CDR2 FQGTGA. Trimming took off 3 bases at V and 4 bases at J, with 9 bases between the two ends. CDR3 coding DNA: TGTGCCAGCAGCTTCACAGTTCTCACTGAAGCTTTCTTT. The encoded protein is CASSFTVLTEAFF.

This clone was counted once. The chain is built from TRBV5-1 and TRBJ1-4; unclear D gene. CDR3 length: 16 amino acids. Trimming shortened V by 0 bases and J by 8 bases, and 17 bases separated the two germline ends. The V gene's germline CDR1 is SGHRS and CDR2 YFSETQ. CDR3 sequence: CASSLAVANRGEKLFF. The DNA for the CDR3 is TGCGCCAGCAGCTTGGCCGTAGCAAATCGCGGCGAAAAACTGTTTTTT. Full variable domain (rest looked up from reference TRBV5-1 and TRBJ1-4): KAGVTQTPRYLIKTRGQQVTLSCSPISGHRSVSWYQQTPGQGLQFLFEYFSETQRNKGNFPGRFSGRQFSNSRSEMNVSTLELGDSALYLCASSLAVANRGEKLFFGSGTQLSVL.

This sequence joins TRBV7-2 and TRBJ2-3; possible D gene TRBD1, 5 bases. The CDR3 is 14 amino acids. With 1 base removed from V and 9 bases from J, the gap between germline ends came to 14 bases. Germline lookup yields CDR1 SGHTA and CDR2 FQGNSA. Written as DNA, the CDR3 is TGTGCCAGCAGCTTAGTTTTCCCCTCAGGGACGCAGTATTTT. Translating it yields CASSLVFPSGTQYF. The full variable domain, its missing parts supplied by reference TRBV7-2 and TRBJ2-3, is GAGVSQSPSNKVTEKGKDVELRCDPISGHTALYWYRQSLGQGLEFLIYFQGNSAPDKSGLPSDRFSAERTGGSVSTLTIQRTQQEDSAVYLCASSLVFPSGTQYFGPGTRLTVL.

The CDR3: CASSQVQQGNNQPQHF. CDR3 DNA: TGCGCCAGCAGCCAAGTTCAACAGGGCAACAATCAGCCCCAGCATTTT. J is TRBJ1-5 and V is TRBV4-1; D possibly corresponds to TRBD1 (6 bases). CDR1 and CDR2 from the germline V gene are MGHRA and YSYEKL. The CDR3 has 16 amino acids. V lost 1 base and J lost 3, with 13 bases in between.

The chain links TRBV29-1 to TRBJ2-5; 9 bases match TRBD2. Germline V gives CDR1 SQVTM, CDR2 ANQGSEA. Unmatched junction bases numbered 3, after V lost 8 bases and J lost 5 bases. The CDR3 runs 11 residues. The CDR3, as DNA: TGCAGCTTCAGCGGGAGGGAGACCCAGTACTTC. This gives the protein CSFSGRETQYF.

V is TRBV9 and J is TRBJ2-1; a possible D gene is TRBD2 (6 bases). V dropped 0 bases and J dropped 4 bases, with 17 bases sitting between them. CDR1 SGDLS and CDR2 YYNGEE come from the germline V gene. This CDR3 contains 17 residues. The CDR3 nucleotides are TGTGCCAGCAGCGTAGTATTTGCGGGACCGCCATACAATGAGCAGTTCTTC. It specifies CASSVVFAGPPYNEQFF.